The 2 T cell receptor beta chains in this list originate from one sample, sequenced in a study of blood T cells in healthy people across ages. A sample-barcoded 5' primer and a J-beta primer mix were used in a second PCR of roughly 7 to 11 cycles. TCRdb redid the calling of the 5' RACE reads with MiXCR, one entry per CDR3 protein. Of 1.5 million to 2 million distinct CDR3 sequences detected, around 48% appear once; the ten largest clones hold over 2%. The sequencing input was blood. The source of these receptors is a woman in her 40s in good health.

This clonotype was detected a few times. V and J are TRBV20-1 and TRBJ2-1; TRBD1 matches at 9 bases. The trim removed 3 bases at V and 3 bases at J, leaving 3 bases unmatched. The CDR3 length is 14 residues. Per the germline V gene, CDR1 is DFQATT and CDR2 is SNEGSKA (reference sequence). This chain's CDR3 is CSASRGQGYNEQFF. The CDR3 DNA follows: TGCAGTGCTAGCCGGGGACAGGGCTACAATGAGCAGTTCTTC.

In this sample, this clonotype turned up a few times. The chain has TRBV20-1 and TRBJ2-1; tentative D call: TRBD2 (6 bases). The CDR3 consists of 12 residues. Trimming pared 6 bases from V and 6 bases from J, leaving 12 bases between. Germline lookup yields CDR1 DFQATT and CDR2 SNEGSKA (reference sequence). The CDR3 DNA sequence: TGCAGTGCACTTTTCGGGGGCAATGAGCAGTTCTTC. Translated, it gives CSALFGGNEQFF.